This TCR beta chain was sequenced for a study of blood T cell repertoires in COVID-19. Study in general: The United States, Italy and Spain provided the acute and convalescent COVID-19 samples. The cDNA or gDNA used as material had been derived from T cells, B-cell-depleted T cells, or PBMCs.

Those enrolled, adults aged 18 to 89 years, came from roughly 23 US areas. Allocation to cohorts depended on clinical history reported by the participants. The table came from immunoSEQ multiplex PCR; TCRdb's copy has only in-frame clones and leaves some out. Seen here are 250,000 to 300,000 clones, 85% to 90% observed once, and the top ten hold approximately 1.8%. Germline V gene lookup returns CDR1 DFQATT and CDR2 SNEGSKA (reference sequence). CDR3 length: 11 amino acids. With 7 bases clipped from V and 7 bases from J, the junction kept 3 bases outside the gene matches. Sample: PBMCs or T cells enriched from blood (not recorded which). This chain connects TRBV20-1 to TRBJ1-4; TRBD1 matches at 7 bases. This TCR was recovered from a woman between 55 and 75 years old who had recovered from COVID-19. CDR3 sequence (DNA): TGCAGTGGCAGGGGGAGTGAAAAACTGTTTTTT. Translating it yields CSGRGSEKLFF.